The T cell receptor (beta chain) described here comes from a study of cytomegalovirus exposure and HLA in healthy donors. The study's findings and limits: The majority of CMV-associated TCR beta chains were reported as apparently HLA-restricted in a later analysis.

Details on this clone: Antigen: not known.

The length of the CDR3 is 16 residues. Germline assignment: CDR1 SNHLY and CDR2 FYNNEI. The V gene lost 8 bases and the J gene lost 4 bases, with 23 bases spanning the gap. PCR used 60 Vbeta primers and 13 Jbeta primers. Libraries were prepared by immunoSEQ multiplex PCR; TCRdb keeps only in-frame clonotypes and omits some of them. The sample records around 140,000 clones, around two thirds being singletons. The chain carries TRBV2 and TRBJ1-1; TRBD1 might be the D (6 bases). Input material: PBMCs. The source is a woman in her forties in good health and CMV-seronegative. For the CDR3, the DNA is TGTGCCAGCCTTCTGGACAGCTCCCTTGGGGGCACTGAAGCTTTCTTT. It codes for CASLLDSSLGGTEAFF.